The text below deals with one T cell receptor beta chain. Its antigen is still unknown. This specimen comes from a study of CD8 T cells in ankylosing spondylitis. The study, taken as a whole, reports: Reportedly, matched ankylosing spondylitis synovial fluid was significantly enriched for disease-linked clones.

TCRdb fed the 5' RACE reads into MiXCR, producing one record per CDR3 protein. The sample yields about 180,000 distinct CDR3 sequences, 9.5% to 10% seen once. Germline V lookup: CDR1 MNHEY, CDR2 SVGAGI. After removal of 6 bases from V and 2 bases from J, the junction contained 6 bases not matched to a gene. The CDR3 covers 15 residues. The clonotype comes from a female donor with ankylosing spondylitis or in good health (not recorded which). Sequences were obtained from blood, either unsorted or a sorted T cell fraction (not recorded which). The V gene is TRBV6-5, the J gene TRBJ2-5; 10 bases line up with TRBD2. This chain's CDR3 is CASSLAGGPQETQYF. The CDR3 DNA sequence: TGTGCCAGCAGCTTAGCGGGAGGCCCTCAAGAGACCCAGTACTTC.